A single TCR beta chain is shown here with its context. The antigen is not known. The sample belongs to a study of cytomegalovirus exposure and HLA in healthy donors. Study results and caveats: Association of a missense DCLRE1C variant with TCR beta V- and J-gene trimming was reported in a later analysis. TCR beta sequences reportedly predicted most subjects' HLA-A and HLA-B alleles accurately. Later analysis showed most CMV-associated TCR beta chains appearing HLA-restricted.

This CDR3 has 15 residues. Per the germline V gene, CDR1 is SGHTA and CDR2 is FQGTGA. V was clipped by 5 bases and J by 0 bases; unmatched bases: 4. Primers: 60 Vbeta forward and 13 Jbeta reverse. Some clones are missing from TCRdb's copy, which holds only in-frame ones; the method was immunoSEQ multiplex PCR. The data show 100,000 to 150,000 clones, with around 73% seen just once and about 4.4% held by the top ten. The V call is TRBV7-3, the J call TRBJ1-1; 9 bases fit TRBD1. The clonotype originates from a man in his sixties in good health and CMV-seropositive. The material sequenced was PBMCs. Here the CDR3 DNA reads TGTGCCAGCAGCCGACAGGGGGGATTGAACACTGAAGCTTTCTTT. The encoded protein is CASSRQGGLNTEAFF.